The clone carrying this TCR beta chain showed up just a few times. The data were obtained in a study of regulatory T cells in long-lasting Graves disease. Time point in this sample: persistent/refractory GD, antithyroid drugs over 5 years with positive TRAb. With RNA extracted from PBMCs as input, the TCR library was made. The CDR3 totals 13 residues. Trimming removed 5 bases from V and 7 bases from J; junction bases left unmatched: 10. CDR1 is DFQATT and CDR2 is SNEGSKA in the germline V gene (reference sequence). Construction of TCR beta libraries relied on iRepertoire HTBI primers and on Arm-PCR targeting CDR3 regions. TCRdb reprocessed the multiplex PCR reads via MiXCR and lists one record per CDR3 protein. The sample consists of around 460,000 distinct CDR3 sequences, around a fifth of them appearing once.

The clonotype originates from a female donor with Graves disease. Here the sequenced sample was peripheral blood mononuclear cells (PBMCs), taken when the disease was refractory, from a patient treated with antithyroid drugs. The chain employs TRBV20-1 and TRBJ1-1, with TRBD1 matching over 7 bases. CDR3 sequence reads: CSAGTQGMGEAFF. Written as DNA, the CDR3 is TGCAGTGCTGGAACACAGGGGATGGGTGAAGCTTTCTTT.